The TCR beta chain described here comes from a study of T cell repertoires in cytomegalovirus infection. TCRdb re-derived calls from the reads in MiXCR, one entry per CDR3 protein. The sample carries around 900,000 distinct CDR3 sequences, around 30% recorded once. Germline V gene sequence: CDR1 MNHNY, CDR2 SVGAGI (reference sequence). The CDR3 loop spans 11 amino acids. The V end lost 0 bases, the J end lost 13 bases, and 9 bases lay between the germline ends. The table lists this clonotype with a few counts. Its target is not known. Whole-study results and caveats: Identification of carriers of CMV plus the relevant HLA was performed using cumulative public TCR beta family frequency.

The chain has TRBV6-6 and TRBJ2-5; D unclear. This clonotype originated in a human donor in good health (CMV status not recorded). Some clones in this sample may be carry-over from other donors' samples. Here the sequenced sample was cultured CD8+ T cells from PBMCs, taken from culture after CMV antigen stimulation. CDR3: CASSYSRSWYF. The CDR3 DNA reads TGTGCCAGCAGTTACTCCCGATCCTGGTACTTC.